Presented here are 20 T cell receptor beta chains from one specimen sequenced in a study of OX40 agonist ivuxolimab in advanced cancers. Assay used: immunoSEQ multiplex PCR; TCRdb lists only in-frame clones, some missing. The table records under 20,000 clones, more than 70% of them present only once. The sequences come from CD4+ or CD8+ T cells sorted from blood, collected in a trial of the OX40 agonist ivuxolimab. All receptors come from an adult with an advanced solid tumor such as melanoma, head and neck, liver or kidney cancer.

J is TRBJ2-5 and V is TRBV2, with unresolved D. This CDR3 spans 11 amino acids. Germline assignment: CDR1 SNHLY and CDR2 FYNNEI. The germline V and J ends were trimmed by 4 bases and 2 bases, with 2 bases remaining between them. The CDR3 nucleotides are TGTGCCAGCAGTGGGCAAGAGACCCAGTACTTC. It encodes CASSGQETQYF.

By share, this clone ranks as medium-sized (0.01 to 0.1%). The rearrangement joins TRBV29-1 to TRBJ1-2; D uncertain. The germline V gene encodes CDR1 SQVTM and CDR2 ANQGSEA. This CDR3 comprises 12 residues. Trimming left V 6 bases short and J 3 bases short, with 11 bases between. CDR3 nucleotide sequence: TGCAGCGTCCTTGACAATGACTATGGCTACACCTTC. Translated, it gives CSVLDNDYGYTF.

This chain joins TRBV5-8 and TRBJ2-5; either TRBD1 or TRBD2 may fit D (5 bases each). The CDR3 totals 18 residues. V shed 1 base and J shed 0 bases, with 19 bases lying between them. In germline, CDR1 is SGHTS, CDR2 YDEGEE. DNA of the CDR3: TGTGCCAGCAGCTTGTATCCAGGGAGAGGGGAGTACCAAGAGACCCAGTACTTC. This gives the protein CASSLYPGRGEYQETQYF. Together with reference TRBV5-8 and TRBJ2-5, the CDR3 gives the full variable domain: EAGVTQSPTHLIKTRGQQATLRCSPISGHTSVYWYQQALGLGLQFLLWYDEGEERNRGNFPPRFSGRQFPNYSSELNVNALELEDSALYLCASSLYPGRGEYQETQYFGPGTRLLVL.

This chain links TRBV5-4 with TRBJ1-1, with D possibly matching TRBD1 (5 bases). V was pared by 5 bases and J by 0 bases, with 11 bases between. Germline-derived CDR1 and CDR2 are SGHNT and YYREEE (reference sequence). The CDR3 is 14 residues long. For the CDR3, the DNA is TGTGCCAGCAGGGGGACCACTATGAACACTGAAGCTTTCTTT. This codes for CASRGTTMNTEAFF.

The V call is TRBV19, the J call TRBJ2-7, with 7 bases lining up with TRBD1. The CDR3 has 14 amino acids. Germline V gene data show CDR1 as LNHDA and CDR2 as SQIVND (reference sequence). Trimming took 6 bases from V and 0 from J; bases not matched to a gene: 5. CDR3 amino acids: CASSDRTGSYEQYF. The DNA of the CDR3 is TGTGCCAGTAGCGACCGGACAGGCTCCTACGAGCAGTACTTC.

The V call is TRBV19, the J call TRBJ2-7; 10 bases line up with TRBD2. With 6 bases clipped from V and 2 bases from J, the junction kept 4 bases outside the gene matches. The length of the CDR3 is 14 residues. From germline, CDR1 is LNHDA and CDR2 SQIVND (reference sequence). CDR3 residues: CASRGGLAAYEQYF. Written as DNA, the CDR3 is TGTGCCAGTAGGGGCGGACTAGCGGCCTACGAGCAGTACTTC.

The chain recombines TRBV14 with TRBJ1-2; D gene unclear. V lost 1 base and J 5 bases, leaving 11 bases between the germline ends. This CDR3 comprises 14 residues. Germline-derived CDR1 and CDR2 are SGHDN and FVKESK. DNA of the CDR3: TGTGCCAGCAGCCAAGGACGAGGGCTTTATGGCTACACCTTC. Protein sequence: CASSQGRGLYGYTF.

As DNA, the CDR3 is TGTGCCAGCAGTTTATCGTCGACAGGGAGGTCAAACACTGAAGCTTTCTTT. This translates into CASSLSSTGRSNTEAFF. The J gene is TRBJ1-1, the V gene TRBV27; 7 bases line up with TRBD1. V lost 0 bases and J lost 2; bases outside the gene matches: 9. The CDR3 length is 17 residues. The germline gives CDR1 MNHEY, CDR2 SMNVEV (reference sequence).

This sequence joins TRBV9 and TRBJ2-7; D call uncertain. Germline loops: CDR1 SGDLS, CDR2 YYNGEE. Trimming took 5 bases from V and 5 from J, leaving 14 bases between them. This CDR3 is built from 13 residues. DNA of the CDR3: TGTGCCAGCAGTTTAGGGTCAGTCCACGAGCAGTACTTC. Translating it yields CASSLGSVHEQYF.

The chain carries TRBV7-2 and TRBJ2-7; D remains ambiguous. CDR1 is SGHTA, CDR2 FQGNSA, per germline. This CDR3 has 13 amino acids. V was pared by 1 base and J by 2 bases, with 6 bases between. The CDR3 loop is CASSLVLTYEQYF. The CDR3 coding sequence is TGTGCCAGCAGCTTAGTTCTTACCTACGAGCAGTACTTC.

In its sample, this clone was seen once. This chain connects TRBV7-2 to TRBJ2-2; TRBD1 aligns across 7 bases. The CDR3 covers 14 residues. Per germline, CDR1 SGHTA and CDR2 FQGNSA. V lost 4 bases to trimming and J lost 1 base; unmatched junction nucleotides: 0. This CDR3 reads CASSWTGNTGELFF. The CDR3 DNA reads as TGTGCCAGCAGCTGGACAGGGAACACCGGGGAGCTGTTTTTT.

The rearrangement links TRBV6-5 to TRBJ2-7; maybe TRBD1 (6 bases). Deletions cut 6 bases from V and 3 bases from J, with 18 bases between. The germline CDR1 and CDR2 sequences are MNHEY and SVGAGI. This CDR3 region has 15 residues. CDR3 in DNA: TGTGCCAGCAGAGGTTACCGGGACACCATCTACGAGCAGTACTTC. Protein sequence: CASRGYRDTIYEQYF.

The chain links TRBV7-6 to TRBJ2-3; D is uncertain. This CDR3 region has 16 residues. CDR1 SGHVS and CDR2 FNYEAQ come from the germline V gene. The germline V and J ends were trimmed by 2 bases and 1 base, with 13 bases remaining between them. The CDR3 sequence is CASSLYRLWGTDTQYF. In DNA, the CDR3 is TGTGCCAGCAGCTTATATCGTCTGTGGGGCACAGATACGCAGTATTTT.

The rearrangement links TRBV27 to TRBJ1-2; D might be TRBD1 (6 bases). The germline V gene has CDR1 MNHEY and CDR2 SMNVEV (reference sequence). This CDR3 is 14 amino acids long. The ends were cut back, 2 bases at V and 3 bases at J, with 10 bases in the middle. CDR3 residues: CASSLRTEDYGYTF. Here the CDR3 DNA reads TGTGCCAGCAGTTTACGGACAGAGGACTATGGCTACACCTTC.

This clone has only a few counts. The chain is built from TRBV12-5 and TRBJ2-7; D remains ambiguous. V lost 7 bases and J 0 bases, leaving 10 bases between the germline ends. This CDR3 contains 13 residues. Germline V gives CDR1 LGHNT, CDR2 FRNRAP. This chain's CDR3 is CASARTGSYEQYF. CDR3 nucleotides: TGTGCTAGTGCCAGGACGGGCTCCTACGAGCAGTACTTC.

The CDR3 reads CASSPRGRVGANVLTF. The CDR3 DNA reads TGCGCCAGCAGCCCCAGGGGGCGCGTAGGGGCCAACGTCCTGACTTTC. This chain joins TRBV4-3 and TRBJ2-6, with 8 bases aligning to TRBD1. CDR1 is LGHNA, CDR2 YSLEER, per germline. The length of the CDR3 is 16 residues. The V segment lost 4 bases and the J segment 4 bases; nucleotides outside the gene matches: 6.

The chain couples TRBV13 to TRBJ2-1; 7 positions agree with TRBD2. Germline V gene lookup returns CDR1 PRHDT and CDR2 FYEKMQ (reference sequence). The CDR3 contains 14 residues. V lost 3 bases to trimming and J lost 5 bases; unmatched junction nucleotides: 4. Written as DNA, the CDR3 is TGTGCCAGCAGCTTTCGGGCGGGGGACAATGAGCAGTTCTTC. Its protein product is CASSFRAGDNEQFF.

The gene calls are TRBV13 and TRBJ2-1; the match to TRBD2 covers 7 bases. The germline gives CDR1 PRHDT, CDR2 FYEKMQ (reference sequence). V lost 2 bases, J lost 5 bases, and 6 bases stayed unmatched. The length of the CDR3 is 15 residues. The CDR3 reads CASSLPGLSNNEQFF. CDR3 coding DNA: TGTGCCAGCAGCTTACCGGGACTATCTAACAATGAGCAGTTCTTC.

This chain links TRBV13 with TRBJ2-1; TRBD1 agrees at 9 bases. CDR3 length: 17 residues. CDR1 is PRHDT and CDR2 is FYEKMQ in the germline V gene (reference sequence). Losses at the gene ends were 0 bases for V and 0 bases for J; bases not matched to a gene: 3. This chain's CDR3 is CASSLGTGGGSYNEQFF. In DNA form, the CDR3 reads TGTGCCAGCAGCTTAGGGACAGGGGGTGGCTCCTACAATGAGCAGTTCTTC.

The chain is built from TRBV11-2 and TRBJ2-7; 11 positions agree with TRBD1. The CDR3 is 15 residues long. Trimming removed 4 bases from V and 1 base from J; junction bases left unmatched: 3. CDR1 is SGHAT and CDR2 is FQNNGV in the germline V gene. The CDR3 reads CASSWDRGVSYEQYF. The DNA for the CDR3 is TGTGCCAGCAGCTGGGACAGGGGGGTATCCTACGAGCAGTACTTC.